This T cell receptor (beta chain) is from a study of cytomegalovirus exposure and HLA in healthy donors. As for the study in general: Unique TCR beta sequences numbering about 100 million came from 150 million to 200 million T cells in an earlier analysis.

The PCR had 60 Vbeta and 13 Jbeta primers. Measured with immunoSEQ multiplex PCR; TCRdb has only the in-frame clones, and not every one. The repertoire has 45,000 or so clones, approximately 72% of them found once; the top ten carry roughly 3.4%. Study-wide points: Common viral pathogens seemed to be connected with several of the most significant clusters, according to a later analysis. In an earlier analysis, productive rearrangement rates for most beta V segments clustered near 87% or 30%.

As to this clone: Its specificity is not known.

This CDR3 spans 13 amino acids. V lost 5 bases to trimming and J lost 8 bases, with 18 bases between them. The germline CDR1 and CDR2 sequences are GTSNPN and SVGIG (reference sequence). Each of the donors was a healthy bone marrow donor. V is TRBV30 and J is TRBJ1-2, with a tentative D call TRBD1 (6 bases). The clonotype comes from a woman aged 25 to 39 in good health and CMV-seronegative. Material: PBMCs. CDR3 DNA: TGTGCCTGGGGATCCACAGGGAGTGGAGGCTACACCTTC. It specifies CAWGSTGSGGYTF.